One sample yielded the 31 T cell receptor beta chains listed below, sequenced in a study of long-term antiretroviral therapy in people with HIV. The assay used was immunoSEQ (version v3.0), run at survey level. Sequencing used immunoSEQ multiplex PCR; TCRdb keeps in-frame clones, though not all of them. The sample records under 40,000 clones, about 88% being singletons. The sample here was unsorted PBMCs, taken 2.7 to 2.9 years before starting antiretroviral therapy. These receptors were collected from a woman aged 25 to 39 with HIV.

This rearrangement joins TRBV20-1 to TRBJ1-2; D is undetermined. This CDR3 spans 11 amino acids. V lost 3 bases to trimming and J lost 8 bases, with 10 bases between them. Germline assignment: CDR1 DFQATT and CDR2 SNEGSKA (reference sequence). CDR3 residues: CSARAFNGYTF. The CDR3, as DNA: TGCAGTGCTAGGGCGTTCAACGGCTACACCTTC.

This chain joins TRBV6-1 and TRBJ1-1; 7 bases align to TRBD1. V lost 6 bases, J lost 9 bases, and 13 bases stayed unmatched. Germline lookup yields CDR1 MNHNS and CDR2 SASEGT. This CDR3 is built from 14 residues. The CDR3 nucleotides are TGTGCCAGCAGCGACGACCAGACAGGGATTAAAGCTTTCTTT. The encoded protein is CASSDDQTGIKAFF.

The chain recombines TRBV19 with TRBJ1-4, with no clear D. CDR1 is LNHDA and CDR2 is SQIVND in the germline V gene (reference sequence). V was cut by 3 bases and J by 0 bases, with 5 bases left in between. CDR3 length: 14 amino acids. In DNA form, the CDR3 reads TGTGCCAGTAGTATGTCCACAACTAATGAAAAACTGTTTTTT. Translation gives CASSMSTTNEKLFF.

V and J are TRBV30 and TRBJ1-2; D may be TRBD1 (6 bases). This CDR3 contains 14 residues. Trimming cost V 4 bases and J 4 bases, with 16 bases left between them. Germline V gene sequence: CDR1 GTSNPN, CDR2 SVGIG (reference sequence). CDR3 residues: CAWTLTGGSYGYTF. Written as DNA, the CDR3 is TGTGCCTGGACCTTGACAGGCGGATCCTATGGCTACACCTTC.

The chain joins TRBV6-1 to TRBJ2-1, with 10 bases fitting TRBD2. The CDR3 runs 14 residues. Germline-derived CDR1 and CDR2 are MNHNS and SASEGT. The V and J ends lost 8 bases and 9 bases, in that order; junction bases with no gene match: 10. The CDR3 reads CASRLLAGGAEQFF. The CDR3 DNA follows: TGTGCCAGCCGTCTTTTAGCGGGGGGCGCTGAGCAGTTCTTC.

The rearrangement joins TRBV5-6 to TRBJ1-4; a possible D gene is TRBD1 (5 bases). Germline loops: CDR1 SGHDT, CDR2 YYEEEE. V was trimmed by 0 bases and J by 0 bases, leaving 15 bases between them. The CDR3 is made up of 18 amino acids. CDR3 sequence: CASSLAGSTSATNEKLFF. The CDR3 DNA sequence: TGTGCCAGCAGCTTGGCAGGGTCAACCTCTGCAACTAATGAAAAACTGTTTTTT.

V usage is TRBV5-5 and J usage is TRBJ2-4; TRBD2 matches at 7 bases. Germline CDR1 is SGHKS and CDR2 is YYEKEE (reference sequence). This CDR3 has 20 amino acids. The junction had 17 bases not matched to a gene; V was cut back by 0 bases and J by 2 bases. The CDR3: CASSLEIGELGGLTKNIQYF. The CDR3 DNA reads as TGTGCCAGCAGCTTGGAAATAGGGGAGTTGGGGGGACTAACCAAAAACATTCAGTACTTC.

The chain's CDR3 is CASSTQIAGTQYF. Here the CDR3 DNA reads TGTGCCAGCAGCACCCAGATAGCGGGGACCCAGTACTTC. V usage is TRBV7-7 and J usage is TRBJ2-5; 7 nucleotides line up with TRBD2. Trimming removed 5 bases from V and 7 bases from J; junction bases left unmatched: 7. This CDR3 region has 13 residues. CDR1 is SSHAT, CDR2 FNYEAQ, per germline (reference sequence).

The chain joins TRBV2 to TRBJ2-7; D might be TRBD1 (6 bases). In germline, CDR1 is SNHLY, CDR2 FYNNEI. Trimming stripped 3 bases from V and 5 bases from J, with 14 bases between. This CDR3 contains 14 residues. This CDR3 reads CASSDYRTADEQYV. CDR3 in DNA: TGTGCCAGCAGTGACTACCGGACAGCCGACGAGCAGTACGTC.

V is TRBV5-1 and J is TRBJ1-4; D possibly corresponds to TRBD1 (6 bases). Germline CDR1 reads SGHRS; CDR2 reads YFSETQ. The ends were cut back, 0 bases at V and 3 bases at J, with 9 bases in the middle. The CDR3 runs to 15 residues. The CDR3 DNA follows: TGCGCCAGCAGCTTGGCAGGACAGCCTAATGAAAAACTGTTTTTT. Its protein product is CASSLAGQPNEKLFF.

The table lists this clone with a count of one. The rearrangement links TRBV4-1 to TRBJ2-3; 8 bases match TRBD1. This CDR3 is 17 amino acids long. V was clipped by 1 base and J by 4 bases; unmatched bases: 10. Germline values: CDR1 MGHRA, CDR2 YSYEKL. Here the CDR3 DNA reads TGCGCCAGCAGCCAAGGATGGACAGGGACAGTGGCAGATACGCAGTATTTT. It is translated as CASSQGWTGTVADTQYF.

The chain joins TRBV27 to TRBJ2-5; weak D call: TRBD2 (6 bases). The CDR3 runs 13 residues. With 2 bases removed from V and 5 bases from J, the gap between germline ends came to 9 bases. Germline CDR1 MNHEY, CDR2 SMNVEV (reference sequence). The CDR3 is CASSLLEGETQYF. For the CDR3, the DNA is TGTGCCAGCAGTTTACTGGAGGGGGAGACCCAGTACTTC.

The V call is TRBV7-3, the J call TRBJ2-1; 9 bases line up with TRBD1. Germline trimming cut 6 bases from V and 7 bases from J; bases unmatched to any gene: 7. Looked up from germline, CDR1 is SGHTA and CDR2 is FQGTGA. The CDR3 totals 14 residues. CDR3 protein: CASSATGGVNEQFF. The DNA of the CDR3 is TGTGCCAGCAGTGCGACAGGGGGGGTGAATGAGCAGTTCTTC.

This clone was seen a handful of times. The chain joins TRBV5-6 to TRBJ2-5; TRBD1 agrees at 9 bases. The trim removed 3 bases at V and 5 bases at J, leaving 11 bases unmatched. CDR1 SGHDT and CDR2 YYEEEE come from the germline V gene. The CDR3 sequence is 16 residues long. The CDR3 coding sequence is TGTGCCAGCAGCTCCACAGGGGGCTCAGCGGATGAGACCCAGTACTTC. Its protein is CASSSTGGSADETQYF. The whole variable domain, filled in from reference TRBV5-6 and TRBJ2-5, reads DAGVTQSPTHLIKTRGQQVTLRCSPKSGHDTVSWYQQALGQGPQFIFQYYEEEERQRGNFPDRFSGHQFPNYSSELNVNALLLGDSALYLCASSSTGGSADETQYFGPGTRLLVL.

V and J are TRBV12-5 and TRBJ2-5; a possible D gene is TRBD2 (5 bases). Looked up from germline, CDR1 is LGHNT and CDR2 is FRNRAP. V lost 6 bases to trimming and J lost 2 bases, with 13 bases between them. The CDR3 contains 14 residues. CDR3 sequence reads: CASGPPGKQETQYF. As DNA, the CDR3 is TGTGCTAGTGGCCCCCCGGGGAAACAAGAGACCCAGTACTTC.

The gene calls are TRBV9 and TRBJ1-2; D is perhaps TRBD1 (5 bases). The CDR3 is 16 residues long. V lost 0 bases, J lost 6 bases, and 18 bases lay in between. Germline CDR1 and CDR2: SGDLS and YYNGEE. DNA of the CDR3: TGTGCCAGCAGCGTAGAGGGGACGGGAGGGCCACATGGCTACACCTTC. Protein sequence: CASSVEGTGGPHGYTF.

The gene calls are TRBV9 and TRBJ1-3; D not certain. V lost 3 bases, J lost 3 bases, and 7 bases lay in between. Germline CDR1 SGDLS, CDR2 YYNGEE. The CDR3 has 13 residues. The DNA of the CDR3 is TGTGCCAGCAGCGAGAAAAATGGAAACACCATATATTTT. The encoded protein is CASSEKNGNTIYF.

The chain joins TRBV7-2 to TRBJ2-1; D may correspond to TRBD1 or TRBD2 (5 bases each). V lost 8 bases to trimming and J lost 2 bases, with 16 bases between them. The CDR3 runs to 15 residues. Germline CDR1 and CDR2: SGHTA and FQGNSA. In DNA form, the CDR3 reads TGTGCCAGCGGGACGACTTACGGAACCTACAATGAGCAGTTCTTC. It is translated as CASGTTYGTYNEQFF.

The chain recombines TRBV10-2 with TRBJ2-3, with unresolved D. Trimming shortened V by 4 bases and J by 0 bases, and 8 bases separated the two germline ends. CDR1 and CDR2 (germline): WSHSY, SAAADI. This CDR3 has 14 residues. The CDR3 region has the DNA TGCGCCAGCAGTGTTAAGGGAAGCACAGATACGCAGTATTTT. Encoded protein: CASSVKGSTDTQYF.

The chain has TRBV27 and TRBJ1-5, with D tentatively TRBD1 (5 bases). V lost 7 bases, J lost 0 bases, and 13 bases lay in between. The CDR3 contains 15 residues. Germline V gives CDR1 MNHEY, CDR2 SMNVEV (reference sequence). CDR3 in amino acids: CASNPSGTSNQPQHF. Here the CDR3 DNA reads TGTGCCAGCAACCCCTCGGGGACTAGCAATCAGCCCCAGCATTTT.

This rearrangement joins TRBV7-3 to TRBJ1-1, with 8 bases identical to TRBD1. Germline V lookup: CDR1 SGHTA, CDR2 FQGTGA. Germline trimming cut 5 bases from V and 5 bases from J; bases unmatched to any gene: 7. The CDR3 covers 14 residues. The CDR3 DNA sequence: TGTGCCAGCAGCCAAACAGGGGGAGATACTGAAGCTTTCTTT. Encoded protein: CASSQTGGDTEAFF.

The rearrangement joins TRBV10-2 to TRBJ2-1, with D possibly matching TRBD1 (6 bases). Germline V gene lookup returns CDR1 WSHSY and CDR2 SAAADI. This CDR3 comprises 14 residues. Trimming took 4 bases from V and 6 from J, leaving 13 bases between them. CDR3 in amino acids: CASSGAFRGNEQFF. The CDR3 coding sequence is TGCGCCAGCAGTGGGGCCTTCAGGGGCAATGAGCAGTTCTTC.

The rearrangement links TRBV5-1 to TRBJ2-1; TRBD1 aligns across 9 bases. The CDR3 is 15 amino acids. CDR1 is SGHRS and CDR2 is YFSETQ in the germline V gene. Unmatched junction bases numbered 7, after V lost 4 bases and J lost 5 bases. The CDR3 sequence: CASSLTGGLDNEQFF. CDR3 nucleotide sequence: TGCGCCAGCAGCCTAACAGGGGGCTTGGACAATGAGCAGTTCTTC.

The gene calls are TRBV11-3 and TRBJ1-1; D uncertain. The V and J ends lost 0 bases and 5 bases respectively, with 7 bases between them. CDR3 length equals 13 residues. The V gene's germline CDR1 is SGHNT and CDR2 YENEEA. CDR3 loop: CASSLDPTTEAFF. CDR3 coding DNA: TGTGCCAGCAGCTTAGATCCTACTACTGAAGCTTTCTTT.

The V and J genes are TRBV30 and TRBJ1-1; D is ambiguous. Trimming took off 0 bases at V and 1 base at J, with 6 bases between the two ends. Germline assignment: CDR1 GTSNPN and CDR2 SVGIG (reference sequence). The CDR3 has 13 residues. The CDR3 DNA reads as TGTGCCTGGAGTGTAGTGGGGAACACTGAAGCTTTCTTT. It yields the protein CAWSVVGNTEAFF.

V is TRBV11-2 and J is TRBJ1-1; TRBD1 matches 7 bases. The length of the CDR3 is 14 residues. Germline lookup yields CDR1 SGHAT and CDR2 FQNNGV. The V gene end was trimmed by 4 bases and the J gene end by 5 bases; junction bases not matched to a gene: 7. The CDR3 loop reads CASSWGDRDTEAFF. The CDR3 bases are TGTGCCAGCAGCTGGGGTGACAGGGATACTGAAGCTTTCTTT.

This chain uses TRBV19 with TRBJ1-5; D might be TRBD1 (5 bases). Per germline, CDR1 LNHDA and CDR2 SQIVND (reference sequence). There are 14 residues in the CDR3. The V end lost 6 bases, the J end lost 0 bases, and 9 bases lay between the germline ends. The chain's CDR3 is CASSPTASNQPQHF. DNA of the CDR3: TGTGCCAGTAGCCCGACAGCTAGCAATCAGCCCCAGCATTTT.

The CDR3 sequence is CASSFGGQIYEQYF. The CDR3 DNA reads as TGCGCCAGCAGCTTTGGAGGGCAGATCTACGAGCAGTACTTC. The chain carries TRBV5-1 and TRBJ2-7, with D possibly TRBD2 on 6 matching bases. The CDR3 sequence is 14 residues long. Germline V gives CDR1 SGHRS, CDR2 YFSETQ. Trimming left V 2 bases short and J 3 bases short, with 12 bases between.

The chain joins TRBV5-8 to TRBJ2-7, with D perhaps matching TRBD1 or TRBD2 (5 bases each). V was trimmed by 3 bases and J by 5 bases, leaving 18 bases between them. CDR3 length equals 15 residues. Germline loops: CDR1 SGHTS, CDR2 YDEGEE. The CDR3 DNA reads TGTGCCAGCAGCTCGGGGCTTTTAAGACTCAACGAGCAGTACGTC. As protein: CASSSGLLRLNEQYV.

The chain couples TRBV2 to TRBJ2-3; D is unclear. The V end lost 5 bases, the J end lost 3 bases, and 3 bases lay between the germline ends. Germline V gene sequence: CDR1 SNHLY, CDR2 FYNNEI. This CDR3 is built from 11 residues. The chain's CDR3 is CASSFTDTQYF. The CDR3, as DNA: TGTGCCAGCAGTTTTACAGATACGCAGTATTTT.

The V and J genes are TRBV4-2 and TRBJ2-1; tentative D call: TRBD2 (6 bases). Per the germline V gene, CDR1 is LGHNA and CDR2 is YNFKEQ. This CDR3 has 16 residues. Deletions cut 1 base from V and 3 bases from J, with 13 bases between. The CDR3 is CASSQAGTDDYNEQFF. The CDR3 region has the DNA TGTGCCAGCAGCCAAGCCGGGACTGACGACTACAATGAGCAGTTCTTC.